Listed below are T cell receptor beta chains from one sample, sequenced in a study of T-cell memory formation after mild COVID-19. Each CDR3 protein is one row after TCRdb ran MiXCR on the 5' RACE reads. The data show roughly 300,000 distinct CDR3 sequences, around 8% seen once. What was sequenced was PBMCs or a T cell subset sorted from them (not recorded which). These receptors were obtained from a man in his late teens or twenties who had mild COVID-19 (a few samples of this study predate the infection). Cell type and time point are not known. The CDR3 runs from the conserved cysteine through the conserved F or W. Fields, in order: D gene, clone size, V gene, J gene, CDR3 DNA, CDR3 protein. A D gene is named only where the DNA matches it firmly. Rows give clone size only sometimes, using once, few, many, or a class for an expanded clone.

TRBD1,many,TRBV7-2,TRBJ1-1,TGTGCCAGCAGCCCAGGGGGGGTAACTGAAGCTTTCTTT,CASSPGGVTEAFF
NA,NA,TRBV27,TRBJ1-1,TGTGCCAGCAGTTTAAGGGACCGCGAGCTTTTCTTT,CASSLRDRELFF
TRBD2,many,TRBV7-8,TRBJ2-3,TGTGCCAGCAGCCCCGGACTAGCTAACACAGATACGCAGTATTTT,CASSPGLANTDTQYF
TRBD2,NA,TRBV7-2,TRBJ2-3,TGTGCCAGCAGCCCCGGACTAGCGGGGGCCTACCGCACAGATACGCAGTATTTT,CASSPGLAGAYRTDTQYF
NA,many,TRBV5-1,TRBJ1-2,TGCGCCAGCAGGCCTCTGGACAGCTATGGCTACACCTTC,CASRPLDSYGYTF
NA,many,TRBV6-6,TRBJ2-5,TGTGCCAGCAGTTACTCTACGAAGGGGGGAGAGACCCAGTACTTC,CASSYSTKGGETQYF
TRBD2,NA,TRBV6-2/TRBV6-3,TRBJ2-1,TGTGCCAGCACCACACAGCGGGGGGCTGCGAGGGGTGAGCAGTTCTTC,CASTTQRGAARGEQFF
NA,NA,TRBV12-3/TRBV12-4,TRBJ2-1,TGTGCCAGCGGGGGGGGGCTTTACAATGAGCAGTTCTTC,CASGGGLYNEQFF
NA,few,TRBV29-1,TRBJ2-5,TGCAGCGTTGAATCAAGAGGGGGTCGGGAGACCCAGTACTTC,CSVESRGGRETQYF
TRBD1,NA,TRBV5-1,TRBJ1-1,TGCGCCAGCAGCGGGACAGGGGGTGTAATCGCTGAAGCTTTCTTT,CASSGTGGVIAEAFF
NA,few,TRBV7-2,TRBJ2-2,TGTGCCAGCAGCTCGGCAGGGCTGACCGGGGAGCTGTTTTTT,CASSSAGLTGELFF
NA,few,TRBV12-3/TRBV12-4,TRBJ2-3,TGTGCCAGCAGTTTTACCCCCCAATCCCTGTGGGCAGATACGCAGTATTTT,CASSFTPQSLWADTQYF
NA,NA,TRBV5-1,TRBJ1-6,TGCGCCAGCAGCTTGGGCGGGCCGTCTAGGGATTCACCCCTCCACTTT,CASSLGGPSRDSPLHF
NA,many,TRBV7-3,TRBJ1-1,TGTGCCAGCAGCTCGCAGGTGAACACTGAAGCTTTCTTT,CASSSQVNTEAFF
TRBD1,few,TRBV7-9,TRBJ1-2,TGTGCCAGCAGCTCGACAGGGGGCACTAACTATGGCTACACCTTC,CASSSTGGTNYGYTF
NA,NA,TRBV5-1,TRBJ2-3,TGCGCCAGCAGCCAATCCTCAGGGACTGGCACAGATACGCAGTATTTT,CASSQSSGTGTDTQYF
TRBD1,few,TRBV29-1,TRBJ1-2,TGCAGCGCCTCCTACAGGGGACAGGACTATGGCTACACCTTC,CSASYRGQDYGYTF
NA,NA,TRBV14,TRBJ2-3,TGTGCCAGCAGCCAAGAGTCGACAGCGAGCACAGATACGCAGTATTTT,CASSQESTASTDTQYF
TRBD1,few,TRBV20-1,TRBJ1-5,TGCAGTGCTAGCTCAGGGGGCGTCGGTGATCAGCCCCAGCATTTT,CSASSGGVGDQPQHF
TRBD1,few,TRBV12-3/TRBV12-4,TRBJ1-1,TGTGCCAGCAGTTTACAGGGGGCGCGGACTGAAGCTTTCTTT,CASSLQGARTEAFF
TRBD1,NA,TRBV6-6,TRBJ1-2,TGTGCCAGCAGTGACCCTCCGGGACAGATCAACTCCAACTATGGCTACACCTTC,CASSDPPGQINSNYGYTF
TRBD1,few,TRBV15,TRBJ1-1,TGTGCCACCAGCAGCCGGGACAGACCTTCGAACACTGAAGCTTTCTTT,CATSSRDRPSNTEAFF
NA,few,TRBV10-3,TRBJ2-5,TGTGCCATCAGTGGGACAAACCAAGAGACCCAGTACTTC,CAISGTNQETQYF
NA,few,TRBV7-8,TRBJ2-2,TGTGCCAGCAGCTTAAGAAATTGGGCAGGCGCGCCCGGGGAGCTGTTTTTT,CASSLRNWAGAPGELFF
NA,few,TRBV12-3/TRBV12-4,TRBJ2-3,TGTGCCAGCAGCCCTACGGTGAGCACAGATACGCAGTATTTT,CASSPTVSTDTQYF
NA,NA,TRBV20-1,TRBJ1-2,TGCAGTGCTAAAACAGGGATAGGCTACACCTTC,CSAKTGIGYTF
TRBD2,NA,TRBV4-2,TRBJ2-7,TGTGCCAGCAGCCGACTAGCGGGGGGCGGCGCCTACGAGCAGTACTTC,CASSRLAGGGAYEQYF
TRBD1,NA,TRBV6-2/TRBV6-3,TRBJ1-4,TGTGCCAGCAGACCCCAGGGGGCAGGAGAAAAACTGTTTTTT,CASRPQGAGEKLFF
TRBD1,few,TRBV9,TRBJ2-3,TGTGCCAGCAGCCAAATGTCGACAGGGGCAGATACGCAGTATTTT,CASSQMSTGADTQYF
NA,many,TRBV23-1,TRBJ2-2,TGCGCCAGCAGTAGACTCGGGGGGCCCTACACCGGGGAGCTGTTTTTT,CASSRLGGPYTGELFF
NA,many,TRBV7-2,TRBJ2-5,TGTGCCAGCACTCGACTGAATTGGGAGACCCAGTACTTC,CASTRLNWETQYF
TRBD2,NA,TRBV11-1,TRBJ2-3,TGTGCCAGCACCCTGCGGGGGGCAGATACGCAGTATTTT,CASTLRGADTQYF
NA,many,TRBV5-5,TRBJ2-7,TGTGCCAGCAGCTCGGGACGGATCGGCTACGAGCAGTACTTC,CASSSGRIGYEQYF